What follows are 19 T cell receptor beta chains derived from one specimen sequenced in a study of CD8 T cells in ankylosing spondylitis. TCRdb re-derived calls from the 5' RACE reads in MiXCR, one entry per CDR3 protein. The repertoire holds more than 150,000 distinct CDR3 sequences, approximately 13% seen once, with 9.5% to 11% in the top ten. Sample: blood, either unsorted or a sorted T cell fraction (not recorded which). The receptors shown here come from a female donor with ankylosing spondylitis or in good health (not recorded which).

Only a few counts were recorded for this clonotype. A much bigger clone sits one base away, suggesting this may be a read error. J is TRBJ2-5 and V is TRBV7-3; 8 nucleotides align to TRBD2. This CDR3 is 15 amino acids long. Germline CDR1 SGHTA, CDR2 FQGTGA. The DNA for the CDR3 is TGTGCCAGCAGCTTAATAGCGGGAAATATAGAGCCCCAGTACTTC. This translates into CASSLIAGNIEPQYF.

This clonotype has at least ten counts. The rearrangement links TRBV15 to TRBJ1-5, with 7 bases that match TRBD1. V was pared by 0 bases and J by 10 bases, with 12 bases of the junction left unmatched. This CDR3 comprises 16 residues. Germline lookup yields CDR1 LNHNV and CDR2 YYDKDF (reference sequence). In DNA form, the CDR3 reads TGTGCCACCAGCAGAGATGTGGGAACAGGGGCGCTCCCCCAGCATTTT. Its translation: CATSRDVGTGALPQHF.

This clonotype was counted only a few times. The chain has TRBV30 and TRBJ2-1; D not certain. This CDR3 is built from 11 residues. The germline V gene has CDR1 GTSNPN and CDR2 SVGIG (reference sequence). V was cut by 2 bases and J by 7 bases, with 6 bases left in between. DNA of the CDR3: TGTGCCTGGAGTCCGGTAAATGAGCAGTTCTTC. Amino acids: CAWSPVNEQFF.

This clonotype was recorded at least ten times. The chain has TRBV28 and TRBJ2-3, with 10 nucleotides matching TRBD2. The CDR3 extends over 15 amino acids. The germline V gene encodes CDR1 MDHEN and CDR2 SYDVKM. Trimming removed 6 bases from V and 0 bases from J; junction bases left unmatched: 3. CDR3 coding DNA: TGTGCCAGCAGCCTAGCGGGAGCTAGCACAGATACGCAGTATTTT. It yields the protein CASSLAGASTDTQYF.

This chain joins TRBV20-1 and TRBJ1-1, with a weak D call TRBD1 (6 bases). V was pared by 5 bases and J by 4 bases, with 11 bases between. Germline lookup yields CDR1 DFQATT and CDR2 SNEGSKA (reference sequence). The CDR3 consists of 12 residues. For the CDR3, the DNA is TGCAGTGCTGAAGGGGGGGCCACTGAAGCTTTCTTT. Translated: CSAEGGATEAFF.

The genes are TRBV20-1 and TRBJ1-1; 9 bases are shared with TRBD1. With V trimmed by 7 bases and J by 4 bases, 7 bases remained unmatched. Germline V CDR1 and CDR2: DFQATT, SNEGSKA (reference sequence). CDR3 length: 13 amino acids. Written as DNA, the CDR3 is TGCAGTGTTGTCACAGGGGGCGGCACTGAAGCTTTCTTT. Its translation is CSVVTGGGTEAFF.

In its sample, this clonotype was seen a few times. The gene calls are TRBV20-1 and TRBJ1-3; the D gene is possibly TRBD1 (5 bases). With 4 bases removed from V and 3 bases from J, the gap between germline ends came to 10 bases. The CDR3 extends over 13 amino acids. The germline gives CDR1 DFQATT, CDR2 SNEGSKA (reference sequence). The CDR3 DNA reads as TGCAGTGCTATCGTTGGGGGTGGAAACACCATATATTTT. It translates to CSAIVGGGNTIYF.

Ten or more counts support this clonotype. The rearrangement uses TRBV3-1 and TRBJ2-5; D uncertain. Germline loops: CDR1 LGHDT, CDR2 YNNKEL (reference sequence). The CDR3 is 12 amino acids. With 5 bases removed from V and 4 bases from J, the gap between germline ends came to 8 bases. The CDR3 bases are TGTGCCAGCAGCTACTTGAGAGAGACCCAGTACTTC. It is translated as CASSYLRETQYF.

This clonotype has only a few counts. V usage is TRBV3-1 and J usage is TRBJ1-1; D is undetermined. This CDR3 has 15 residues. Germline values: CDR1 LGHDT, CDR2 YNNKEL (reference sequence). V lost 1 base to trimming and J lost 2 bases, with 11 bases between them. The CDR3 protein is CASSQGAVRNTEAFF. Here the CDR3 DNA reads TGTGCCAGCAGCCAAGGGGCGGTCCGAAACACTGAAGCTTTCTTT.

The chain combines TRBV7-9 with TRBJ2-7; 7 positions agree with TRBD1. The germline V gene has CDR1 SEHNR and CDR2 FQNEAQ (reference sequence). The CDR3 extends over 14 amino acids. Trimming removed 4 bases from V and 0 bases from J; junction bases left unmatched: 3. CDR3 loop: CASSSGTASYEQYF. CDR3 DNA sequence: TGTGCCAGCAGCTCCGGGACAGCCTCCTACGAGCAGTACTTC.

This clonotype was seen a handful of times. The V gene is TRBV28, the J gene TRBJ2-7; TRBD1 or TRBD2 may be the D gene (5 bases each). Trimming shortened V by 11 bases and J by 2 bases, and 28 bases separated the two germline ends. The germline CDR1 and CDR2 sequences are MDHEN and SYDVKM. The CDR3 is 17 residues long. CDR3 DNA sequence: TGTGCCGGGGGAACTCAAACCGGGAACCAGGCCCCCTACGAGCAGTACTTC. Amino acid sequence: CAGGTQTGNQAPYEQYF.

The sample holds many counts of this clonotype. This chain links TRBV27 with TRBJ1-2; 7 nucleotides agree with TRBD1. Germline CDR1 and CDR2: MNHEY and SMNVEV (reference sequence). The CDR3 totals 14 residues. Germline trimming cut 5 bases from V and 8 bases from J; bases unmatched to any gene: 11. CDR3 in DNA: TGTGCCAGCAGTCCGACAGGGTTAAGAGGAGGCTACACCTTC. It translates to CASSPTGLRGGYTF.

This clonotype was picked up many times. The rearrangement joins TRBV10-3 to TRBJ1-5, with D perhaps TRBD1 (6 bases). The V end lost 0 bases, the J end lost 6 bases, and 18 bases lay between the germline ends. Germline CDR1 ENHRY, CDR2 SYGVKD. The CDR3 spans 17 residues. The CDR3 DNA is TGTGCCATCAGTGAGTCGAGGTCCGGGCAGGGGAGTCAGCCCCAGCATTTT. Translation gives CAISESRSGQGSQPQHF.

This clonotype was recorded at least ten times. The chain is built from TRBV29-1 and TRBJ2-2, with 7 bases lining up with TRBD2. This CDR3 is built from 14 residues. The germline V gene encodes CDR1 SQVTM and CDR2 ANQGSEA. With V trimmed by 4 bases and J by 2 bases, 4 bases remained unmatched. The CDR3 is CSVGSGPNTGELFF. The CDR3 nucleotides are TGCAGCGTTGGTAGCGGGCCAAACACCGGGGAGCTGTTTTTT.

The V and J genes are TRBV6-1 and TRBJ2-2, with D possibly being TRBD2 (5 bases). V lost 8 bases and J lost 4, with 11 bases in between. Germline loops: CDR1 MNHNS, CDR2 SASEGT. CDR3 length: 13 residues. For the CDR3, the DNA is TGTGCCAGCGGGGAGACGGTCACCGGGGAGCTGTTTTTT. This codes for CASGETVTGELFF.

The chain couples TRBV11-2 to TRBJ2-7, with TRBD1 matching over 8 bases. This CDR3 has 16 amino acids. The germline V gene encodes CDR1 SGHAT and CDR2 FQNNGV. V lost 6 bases to trimming and J lost 0 bases; unmatched junction nucleotides: 10. The CDR3 sequence is CASRVIRGPTSYEQYF. As DNA, the CDR3 is TGTGCCAGCAGGGTGATCAGGGGGCCCACCTCCTACGAGCAGTACTTC. The full variable domain, completed using reference TRBV11-2 and TRBJ2-7, is EAGVAQSPRYKIIEKRQSVAFWCNPISGHATLYWYQQILGQGPKLLIQFQNNGVVDDSQLPKDRFSAERLKGVDSTLKIQPAKLEDSAVYLCASRVIRGPTSYEQYFGPGTRLTVT.

This clonotype has ten or more counts. The J gene is TRBJ2-2, the V gene TRBV4-3, with 11 bases that match TRBD2. Germline CDR1 LGHNA, CDR2 YSLEER. V lost 0 bases and J lost 9; bases outside the gene matches: 9. The CDR3 is made up of 17 amino acids. Written as DNA, the CDR3 is TGCGCCAGCAGCCAAGATTGGCTTACTAGCGGGGGCCGGGAGCTGTTTTTT. This gives the protein CASSQDWLTSGGRELFF.

This clonotype was counted at least ten times. The chain employs TRBV11-2 and TRBJ2-3; 10 bases align to TRBD2. CDR1 is SGHAT and CDR2 is FQNNGV in the germline V gene. The CDR3 contains 16 residues. The ends lost 0 bases at V and 4 bases at J; junction bases unmatched: 4. This CDR3 reads CASSLEASGSPDTQYF. CDR3 DNA sequence: TGTGCCAGCAGCTTAGAGGCTAGCGGGAGCCCAGATACGCAGTATTTT.

This chain uses TRBV15 with TRBJ2-7, with D unclear. The ends were cut back, 0 bases at V and 0 bases at J, with 6 bases in the middle. Germline V CDR1 and CDR2: LNHNV, YYDKDF (reference sequence). The CDR3 runs to 14 residues. The CDR3: CATSREGVSYEQYF. The CDR3, as DNA: TGTGCCACCAGCAGAGAGGGCGTCTCCTACGAGCAGTACTTC.